One sample yielded the 5 T cell receptor beta chains listed below, sequenced in a study of post-analysis software for immune sequencing data. Findings and caveats of the study: There were five or six TRBV segments more frequent in patients than controls, and TRBV5-6, TRBV5-1 and TRBV20-1 were among them.

The antigens for these receptors are not known. Every TCR beta cDNA library bore unique molecular identifiers. TCRdb used MiXCR to reprocess the PCR reads, holding one entry per CDR3 protein. This sample yields about 820,000 distinct CDR3 sequences, of which roughly 50% are seen a single time; 4.6% belongs to the top ten. Sequencing was performed on blood. Source of these receptors: a girl aged 10-17 years with multiple sclerosis.

In this sample, this clonotype turned up a few times. The junction departs from germline at one end; a sequencing error may be responsible. The genes are TRBV29-1 and TRBJ2-1, with a weak D call TRBD1 (5 bases). CDR1 SQVTM and CDR2 ANQGSEA come from the germline V gene. The CDR3 is 14 amino acids. The CDR3 nucleotides read TGCGGCGTTGACCCGGCTTACAGGAACAATGAGCAGTTCTTC. This sequence encodes CGVDPAYRNNEQFF.

The chain is built from TRBV7-2 and TRBJ2-1, with D tentatively TRBD2 (5 bases). Germline V gene data show CDR1 as SGHTA and CDR2 as FQGNSA. The V end lost 5 bases, the J end lost 0 bases, and 11 bases lay between the germline ends. There are 15 residues in the CDR3. The CDR3 reads CASSPPGISYNEQFF. The CDR3 DNA sequence: TGTGCCAGCAGCCCCCCGGGGATCTCCTACAATGAGCAGTTCTTC. The full variable domain, rest sourced from reference TRBV7-2 and TRBJ2-1, is GAGVSQSPSNKVTEKGKDVELRCDPISGHTALYWYRQSLGQGLEFLIYFQGNSAPDKSGLPSDRFSAERTGGSVSTLTIQRTQQEDSAVYLCASSPPGISYNEQFFGPGTRLTVL.

This chain links TRBV5-1 with TRBJ2-7, with 7 bases fitting TRBD1. The V and J ends lost 4 bases and 0 bases, in that order; junction bases with no gene match: 7. Germline loops: CDR1 SGHRS, CDR2 YFSETQ. The CDR3 has 15 amino acids. The CDR3 nucleotides are TGCGCCAGCAGCCCGACAGGGACCAGCTCCTACGAGCAGTACTTC. Translated, it gives CASSPTGTSSYEQYF.

This clonotype has only a few counts. The chain employs TRBV6-5 and TRBJ2-3; 11 nucleotides line up with TRBD2. This CDR3 has 20 residues. V lost 2 bases, J lost 0 bases, and 13 bases stayed unmatched. Germline CDR1 reads MNHEY; CDR2 reads SVGAGI. The CDR3 region is CASSYALRTSGRTSTDTQYF. The CDR3 region has the DNA TGTGCCAGCAGTTACGCTCTTCGGACTAGCGGGCGAACTAGCACAGATACGCAGTATTTT.

This rearrangement joins TRBV14 to TRBJ2-3; no firm D call. Trimming pared 1 base from V and 6 bases from J, leaving 8 bases between. CDR1 is SGHDN, CDR2 FVKESK, per germline. The CDR3 spans 13 residues. This CDR3 reads CASSQVGLDTQYF. DNA for the CDR3: TGTGCCAGCAGCCAAGTGGGGTTGGATACGCAGTATTTT.